This T cell receptor (beta chain) was found in a study of blood T cell repertoires in COVID-19. Across the whole study: COVID-19 samples collected from the United States, Italy and Spain covered acute and convalescent phases.

Participants were aged about 18 to 95 years, lived in 20 to 30 US areas, and enrolled virtually. Each exposed participant met a COVID-19 case in the 2 weeks preceding study entry. This clone showed up just once. Original analysis: It was from reference gene primer amplification that nucleated cell counts were estimated. Assay used: immunoSEQ multiplex PCR; TCRdb lists only in-frame clones, some missing. V and J calls and clone size are those listed in that table; D and trimming were worked out from the DNA. The sample shows around 400,000 clones, approximately 90% of them seen only once. V was clipped by 6 bases and J by 4 bases; unmatched bases: 8. Per germline, CDR1 LNHDA and CDR2 SQIVND (reference sequence). CDR3 size: 15 residues.

The chain joins TRBV19 to TRBJ2-1, with TRBD2 matching over 8 bases. This clonotype originated in a woman between 18 and 29 years old who had been exposed to COVID-19. The specimen was PBMCs or T cells enriched from blood (not recorded which). This CDR3 reads CASSTGSGGYNEQFF. DNA for the CDR3: TGTGCCAGTAGCACCGGGTCGGGAGGGTACAATGAGCAGTTCTTC.